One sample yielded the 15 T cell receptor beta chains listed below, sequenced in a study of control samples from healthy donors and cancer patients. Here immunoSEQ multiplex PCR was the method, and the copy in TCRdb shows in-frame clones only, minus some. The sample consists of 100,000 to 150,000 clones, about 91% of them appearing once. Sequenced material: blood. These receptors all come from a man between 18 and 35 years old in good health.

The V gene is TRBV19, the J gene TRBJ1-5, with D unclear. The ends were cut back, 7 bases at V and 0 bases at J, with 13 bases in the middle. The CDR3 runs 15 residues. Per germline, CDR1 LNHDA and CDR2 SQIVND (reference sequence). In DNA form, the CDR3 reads TGTGCCAGTAAGTGGTCACCTGATAGCAATCAGCCCCAGCATTTT. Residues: CASKWSPDSNQPQHF.

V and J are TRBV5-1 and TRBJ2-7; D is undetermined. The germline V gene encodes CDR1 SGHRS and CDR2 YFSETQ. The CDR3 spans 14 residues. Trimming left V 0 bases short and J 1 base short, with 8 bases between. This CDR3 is CASSLDSFSYEQYF. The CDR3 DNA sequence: TGCGCCAGCAGCTTGGATAGCTTTTCCTACGAGCAGTACTTC.

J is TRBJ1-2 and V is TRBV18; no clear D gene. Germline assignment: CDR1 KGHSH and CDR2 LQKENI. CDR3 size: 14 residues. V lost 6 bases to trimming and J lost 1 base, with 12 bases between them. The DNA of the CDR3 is TGTGCCAGCTCCCCAGTCCGGGTTAACTATGGCTACACCTTC. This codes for CASSPVRVNYGYTF.

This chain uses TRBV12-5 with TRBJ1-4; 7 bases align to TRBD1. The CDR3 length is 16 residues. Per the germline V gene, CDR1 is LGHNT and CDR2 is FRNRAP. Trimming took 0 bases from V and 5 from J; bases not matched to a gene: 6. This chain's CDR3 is CASGLVLGQTNEKLFF. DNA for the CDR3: TGTGCTAGTGGTTTGGTGCTGGGACAGACAAATGAAAAACTGTTTTTT.

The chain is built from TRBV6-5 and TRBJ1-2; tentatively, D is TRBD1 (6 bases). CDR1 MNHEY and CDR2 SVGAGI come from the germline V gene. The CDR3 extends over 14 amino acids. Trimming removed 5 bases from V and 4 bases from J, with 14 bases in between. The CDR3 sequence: CASSPRQEFYGYTF. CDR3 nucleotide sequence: TGTGCCAGCAGTCCTCGACAGGAGTTCTATGGCTACACCTTC.

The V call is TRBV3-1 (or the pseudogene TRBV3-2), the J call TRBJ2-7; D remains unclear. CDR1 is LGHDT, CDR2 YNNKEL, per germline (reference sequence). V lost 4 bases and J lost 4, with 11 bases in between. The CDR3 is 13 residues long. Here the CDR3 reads CASSRDFMYEQYF. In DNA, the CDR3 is TGTGCCAGCAGCCGGGATTTTATGTACGAGCAGTACTTC.

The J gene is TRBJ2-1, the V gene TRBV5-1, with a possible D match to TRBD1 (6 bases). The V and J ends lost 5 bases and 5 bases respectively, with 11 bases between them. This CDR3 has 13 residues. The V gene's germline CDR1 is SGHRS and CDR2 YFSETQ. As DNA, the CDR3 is TGCGCCAGCAGGACGGGGACAAACAATGAGCAGTTCTTC. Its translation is CASRTGTNNEQFF.

The CDR3: CADLGGAGGNEQFF. The CDR3, as DNA: TGTGCCGACCTTGGGGGCGCCGGTGGCAATGAGCAGTTCTTC. This chain uses TRBV6-6 with TRBJ2-1; D might be TRBD1 (6 bases). Trimming cost V 11 bases and J 6 bases, with 20 bases left between them. In germline, CDR1 is MNHNY, CDR2 SVGAGI (reference sequence). The CDR3 loop spans 14 amino acids.

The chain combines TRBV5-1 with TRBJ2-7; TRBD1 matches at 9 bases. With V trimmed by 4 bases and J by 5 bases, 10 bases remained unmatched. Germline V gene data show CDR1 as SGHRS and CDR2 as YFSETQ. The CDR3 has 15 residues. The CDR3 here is CASSLMPGQGHEQYF. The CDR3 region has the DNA TGCGCCAGCAGCCTCATGCCGGGACAGGGTCACGAGCAGTACTTC.

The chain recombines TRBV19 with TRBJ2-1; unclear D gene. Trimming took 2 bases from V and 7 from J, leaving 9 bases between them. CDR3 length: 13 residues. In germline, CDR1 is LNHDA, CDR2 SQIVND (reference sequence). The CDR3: CASSILGLNEQFF. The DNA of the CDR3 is TGTGCCAGTAGTATACTGGGGTTAAATGAGCAGTTCTTC.

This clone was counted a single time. Here the CDR3 reads CASSVLGTGGYNEQFF. CDR3 DNA: TGTGCCAGCAGCGTACTAGGGACAGGAGGCTACAATGAGCAGTTCTTC. The J gene is TRBJ2-1, the V gene TRBV9, with 8 bases fitting TRBD1. The CDR3 contains 16 residues. Trimming removed 1 base from V and 3 bases from J; junction bases left unmatched: 6. CDR1 and CDR2 from the germline V gene are SGDLS and YYNGEE.

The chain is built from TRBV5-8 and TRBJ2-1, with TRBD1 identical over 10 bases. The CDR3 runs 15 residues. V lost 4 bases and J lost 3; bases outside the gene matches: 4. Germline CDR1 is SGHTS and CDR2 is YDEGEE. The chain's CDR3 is CASSKGTGDYNEQFF. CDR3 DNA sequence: TGTGCCAGCAGCAAGGGGACAGGGGACTACAATGAGCAGTTCTTC.

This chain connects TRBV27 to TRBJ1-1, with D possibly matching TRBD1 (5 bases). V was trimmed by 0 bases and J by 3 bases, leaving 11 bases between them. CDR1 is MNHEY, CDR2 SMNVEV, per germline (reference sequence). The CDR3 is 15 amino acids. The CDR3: CASSLSGRRDTEAFF. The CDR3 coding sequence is TGTGCCAGCAGTTTATCGGGGCGGCGGGACACTGAAGCTTTCTTT.

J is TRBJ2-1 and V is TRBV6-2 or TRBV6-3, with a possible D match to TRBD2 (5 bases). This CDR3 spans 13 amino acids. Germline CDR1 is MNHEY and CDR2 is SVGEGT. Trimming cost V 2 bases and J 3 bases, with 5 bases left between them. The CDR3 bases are TGTGCCAGCAGTTACCGGGACTACAATGAGCAGTTCTTC. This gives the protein CASSYRDYNEQFF.

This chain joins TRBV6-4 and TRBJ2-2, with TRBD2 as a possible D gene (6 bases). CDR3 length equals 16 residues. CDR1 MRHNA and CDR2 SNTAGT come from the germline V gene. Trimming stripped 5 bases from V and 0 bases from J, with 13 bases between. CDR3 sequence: CASSRIGGSNTGELFF. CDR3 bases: TGTGCCAGCAGTAGAATCGGGGGATCGAACACCGGGGAGCTGTTTTTT.